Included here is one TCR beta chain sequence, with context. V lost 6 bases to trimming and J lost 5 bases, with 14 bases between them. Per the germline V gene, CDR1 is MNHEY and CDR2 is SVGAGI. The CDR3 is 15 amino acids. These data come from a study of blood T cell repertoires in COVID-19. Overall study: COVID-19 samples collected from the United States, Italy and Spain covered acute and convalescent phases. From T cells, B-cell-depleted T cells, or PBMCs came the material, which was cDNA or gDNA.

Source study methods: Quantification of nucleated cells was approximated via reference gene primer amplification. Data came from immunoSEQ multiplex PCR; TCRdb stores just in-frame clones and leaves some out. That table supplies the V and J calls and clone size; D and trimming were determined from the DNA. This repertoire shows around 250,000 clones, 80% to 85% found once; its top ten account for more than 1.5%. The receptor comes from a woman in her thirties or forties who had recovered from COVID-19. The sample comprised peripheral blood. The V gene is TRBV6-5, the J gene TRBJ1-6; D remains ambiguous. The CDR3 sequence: CASSRNVRDNSPLHF. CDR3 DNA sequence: TGTGCCAGCAGCAGGAACGTTAGAGATAATTCACCCCTCCACTTT.